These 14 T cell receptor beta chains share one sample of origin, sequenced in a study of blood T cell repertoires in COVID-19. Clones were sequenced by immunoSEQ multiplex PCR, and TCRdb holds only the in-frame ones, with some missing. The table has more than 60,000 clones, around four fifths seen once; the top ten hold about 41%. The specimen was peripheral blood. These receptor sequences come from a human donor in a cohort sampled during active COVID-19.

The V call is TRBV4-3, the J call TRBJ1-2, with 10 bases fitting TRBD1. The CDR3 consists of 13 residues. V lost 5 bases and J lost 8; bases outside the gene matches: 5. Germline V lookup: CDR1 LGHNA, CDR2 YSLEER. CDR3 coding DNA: TGCGCCAGCAGCGGACAGGGGGACAGAGGCTACACCTTC. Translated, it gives CASSGQGDRGYTF.

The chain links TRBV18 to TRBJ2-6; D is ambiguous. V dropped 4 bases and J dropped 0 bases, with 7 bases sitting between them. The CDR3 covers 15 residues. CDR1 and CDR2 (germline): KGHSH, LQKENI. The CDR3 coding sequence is TGTGCCAGCTCACACAGAGACTCTGGGGCCAACGTCCTGACTTTC. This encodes CASSHRDSGANVLTF.

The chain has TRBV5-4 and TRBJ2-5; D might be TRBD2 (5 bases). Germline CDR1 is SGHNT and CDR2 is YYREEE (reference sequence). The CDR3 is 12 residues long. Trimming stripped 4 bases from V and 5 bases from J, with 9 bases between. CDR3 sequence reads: CASSTGLETQYF. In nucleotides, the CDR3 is TGTGCCAGCAGCACCGGACTGGAGACCCAGTACTTC.

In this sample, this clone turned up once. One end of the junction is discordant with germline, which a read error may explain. CDR3: CASTEIDRDGYTF. The CDR3 DNA reads TGTGCCAGCACTGAAATCGACAGGGATGGCTACACCTTC. This sequence joins TRBV6-1 and TRBJ1-2; the match to TRBD1 covers 7 bases. This CDR3 is 13 amino acids long. Germline CDR1 reads MNHNS; CDR2 reads SASEGT.

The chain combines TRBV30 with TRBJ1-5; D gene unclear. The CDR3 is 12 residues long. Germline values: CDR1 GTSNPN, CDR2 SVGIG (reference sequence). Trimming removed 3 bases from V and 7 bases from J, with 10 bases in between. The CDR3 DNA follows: TGTGCCTGGAGCCTTCCGCGACAGCCCCAGCATTTT. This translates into CAWSLPRQPQHF.

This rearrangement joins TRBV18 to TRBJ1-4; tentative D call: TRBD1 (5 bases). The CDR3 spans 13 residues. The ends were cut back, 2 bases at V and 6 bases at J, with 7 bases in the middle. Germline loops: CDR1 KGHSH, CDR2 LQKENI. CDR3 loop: CASSPSGYEKLFF. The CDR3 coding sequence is TGTGCCAGCTCACCATCAGGGTATGAAAAACTGTTTTTT.

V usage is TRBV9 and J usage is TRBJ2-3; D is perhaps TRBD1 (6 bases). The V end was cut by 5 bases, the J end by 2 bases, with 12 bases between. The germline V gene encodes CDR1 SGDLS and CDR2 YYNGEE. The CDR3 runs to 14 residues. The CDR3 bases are TGTGCCAGCAGTCGGGACACCACCACAGATACGCAGTATTTT. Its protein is CASSRDTTTDTQYF.

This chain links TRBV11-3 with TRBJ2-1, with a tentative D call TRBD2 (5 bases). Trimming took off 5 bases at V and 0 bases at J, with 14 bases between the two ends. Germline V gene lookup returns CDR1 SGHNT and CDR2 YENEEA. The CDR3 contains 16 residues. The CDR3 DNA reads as TGTGCCAGCAGCCCCCTTCATCGGGGCTCCTACAATGAGCAGTTCTTC. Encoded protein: CASSPLHRGSYNEQFF.

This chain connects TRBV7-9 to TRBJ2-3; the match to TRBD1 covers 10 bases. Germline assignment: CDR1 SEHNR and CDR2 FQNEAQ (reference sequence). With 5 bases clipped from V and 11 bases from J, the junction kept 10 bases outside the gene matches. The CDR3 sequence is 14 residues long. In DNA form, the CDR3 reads TGTGCCAGCAGCCCACCGGGACAGGGGAACATGCAGTATTTT. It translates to CASSPPGQGNMQYF.

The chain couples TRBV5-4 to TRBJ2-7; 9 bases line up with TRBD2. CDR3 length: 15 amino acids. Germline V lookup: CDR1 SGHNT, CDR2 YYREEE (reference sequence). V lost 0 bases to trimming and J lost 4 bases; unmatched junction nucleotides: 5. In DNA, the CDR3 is TGTGCCAGCAGCTTGGTGGGCGGGGGGGCGTACGAGCAGTACTTC. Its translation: CASSLVGGGAYEQYF.

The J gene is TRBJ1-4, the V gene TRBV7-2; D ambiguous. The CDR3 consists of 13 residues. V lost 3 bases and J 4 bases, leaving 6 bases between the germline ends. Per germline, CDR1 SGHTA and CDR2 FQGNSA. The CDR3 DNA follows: TGTGCCAGCAGCTTCGGACTTAATGAAAAACTGTTTTTT. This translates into CASSFGLNEKLFF. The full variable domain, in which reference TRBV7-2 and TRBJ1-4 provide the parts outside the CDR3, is GAGVSQSPSNKVTEKGKDVELRCDPISGHTALYWYRQSLGQGLEFLIYFQGNSAPDKSGLPSDRFSAERTGGSVSTLTIQRTQQEDSAVYLCASSFGLNEKLFFGSGTQLSVL.

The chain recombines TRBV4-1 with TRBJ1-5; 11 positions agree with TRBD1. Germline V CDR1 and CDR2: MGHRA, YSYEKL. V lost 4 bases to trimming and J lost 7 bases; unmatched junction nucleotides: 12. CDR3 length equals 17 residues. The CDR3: CASSPPPADRGLQPQHF. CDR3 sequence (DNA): TGCGCCAGCAGCCCACCCCCAGCGGACAGGGGGCTGCAGCCCCAGCATTTT.

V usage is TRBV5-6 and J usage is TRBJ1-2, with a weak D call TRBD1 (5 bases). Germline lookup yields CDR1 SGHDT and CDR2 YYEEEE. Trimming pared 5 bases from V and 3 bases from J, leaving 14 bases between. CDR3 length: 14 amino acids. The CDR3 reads CASSSFAGYYGYTF. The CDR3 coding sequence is TGTGCCAGCAGTTCCTTCGCAGGGTACTATGGCTACACCTTC.

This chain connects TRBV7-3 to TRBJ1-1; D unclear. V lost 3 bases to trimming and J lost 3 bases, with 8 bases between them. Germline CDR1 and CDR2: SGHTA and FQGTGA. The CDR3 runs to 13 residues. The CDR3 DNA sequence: TGTGCCAGCAGCTTCGACGGGGACACTGAAGCTTTCTTT. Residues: CASSFDGDTEAFF.